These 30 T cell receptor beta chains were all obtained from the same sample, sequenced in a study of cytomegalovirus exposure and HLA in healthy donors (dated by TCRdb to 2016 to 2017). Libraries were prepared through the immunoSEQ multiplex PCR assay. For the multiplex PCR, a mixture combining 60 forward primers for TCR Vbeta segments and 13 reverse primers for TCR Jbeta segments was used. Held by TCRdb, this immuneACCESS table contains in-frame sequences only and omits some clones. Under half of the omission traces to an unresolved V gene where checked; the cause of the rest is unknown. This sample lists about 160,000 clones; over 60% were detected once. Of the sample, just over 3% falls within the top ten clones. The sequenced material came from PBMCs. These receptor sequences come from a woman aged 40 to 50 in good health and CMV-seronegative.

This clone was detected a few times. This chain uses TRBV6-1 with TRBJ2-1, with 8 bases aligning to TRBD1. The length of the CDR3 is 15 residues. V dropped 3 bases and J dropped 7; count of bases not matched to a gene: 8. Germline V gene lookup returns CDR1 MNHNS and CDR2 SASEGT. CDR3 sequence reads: CASSDMTGELNEQFF. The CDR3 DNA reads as TGTGCCAGCAGTGATATGACAGGGGAGTTAAATGAGCAGTTCTTC.

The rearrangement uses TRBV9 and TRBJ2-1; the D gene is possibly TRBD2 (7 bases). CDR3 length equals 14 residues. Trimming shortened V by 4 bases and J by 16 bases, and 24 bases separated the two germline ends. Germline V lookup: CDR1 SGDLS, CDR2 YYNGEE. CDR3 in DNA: TGTGCCAGCAGCCCGGGGGGCCGGAAATTCGTAGTCTTCTTC. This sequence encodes CASSPGGRKFVVFF.

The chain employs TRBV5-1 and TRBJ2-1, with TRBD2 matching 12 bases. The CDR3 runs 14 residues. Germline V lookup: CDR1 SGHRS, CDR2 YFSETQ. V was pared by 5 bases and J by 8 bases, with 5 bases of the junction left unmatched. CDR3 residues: CASSSSGGGDEQFF. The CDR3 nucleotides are TGCGCCAGCAGTTCTAGCGGGGGGGGCGATGAGCAGTTCTTC.

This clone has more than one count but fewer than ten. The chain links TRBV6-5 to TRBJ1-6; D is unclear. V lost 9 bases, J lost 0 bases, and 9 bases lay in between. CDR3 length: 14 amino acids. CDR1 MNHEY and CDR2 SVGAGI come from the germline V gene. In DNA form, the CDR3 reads TGTGCCAGTCATCTAAACTCCTATAATTCACCCCTCCACTTT. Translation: CASHLNSYNSPLHF.

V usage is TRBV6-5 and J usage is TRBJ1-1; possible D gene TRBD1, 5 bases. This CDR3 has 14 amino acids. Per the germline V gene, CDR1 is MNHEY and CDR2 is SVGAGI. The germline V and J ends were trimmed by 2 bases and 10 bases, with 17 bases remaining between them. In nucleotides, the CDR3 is TGTGCCAGCAGTTACGTCAAGTTCTCGCAGGGAGCTTTCTTT. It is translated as CASSYVKFSQGAFF.

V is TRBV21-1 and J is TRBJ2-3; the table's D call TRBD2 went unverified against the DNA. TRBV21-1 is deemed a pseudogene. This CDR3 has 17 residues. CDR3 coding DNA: TGTGCCAGCAGCGCAGTAGGGGGAGGGGGAGGTGGAGATACGCAGTATTTT. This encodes CASSAVGGGGGGDTQYF.

DNA for the CDR3: TGTGCCAGCTCACCAACCCCAGATACTCAGCCCCAGCATTTT. The encoded protein is CASSPTPDTQPQHF. This rearrangement joins TRBV18 to TRBJ1-5; D is ambiguous. The CDR3 length is 14 residues. CDR1 is KGHSH and CDR2 is LQKENI in the germline V gene. Trimming cost V 2 bases and J 6 bases, with 11 bases left between them.

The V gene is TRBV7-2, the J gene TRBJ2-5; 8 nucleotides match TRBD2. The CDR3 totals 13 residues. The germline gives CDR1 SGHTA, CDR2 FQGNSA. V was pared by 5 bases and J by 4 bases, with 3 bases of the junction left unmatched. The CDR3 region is CASSNRGGETQYF. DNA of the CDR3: TGTGCCAGCAGCAACCGGGGGGGAGAGACCCAGTACTTC.

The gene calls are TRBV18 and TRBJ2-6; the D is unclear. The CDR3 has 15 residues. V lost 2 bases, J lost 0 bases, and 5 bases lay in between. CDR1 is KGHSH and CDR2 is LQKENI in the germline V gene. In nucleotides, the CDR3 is TGTGCCAGCTCACCAGGGCTCTCTGGGGCCAACGTCCTGACTTTC. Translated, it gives CASSPGLSGANVLTF.

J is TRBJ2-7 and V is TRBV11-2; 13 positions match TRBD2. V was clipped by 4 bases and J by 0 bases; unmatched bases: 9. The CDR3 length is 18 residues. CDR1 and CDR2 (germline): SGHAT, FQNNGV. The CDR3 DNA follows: TGTGCCAGCAGCTCAGGACTAGCGGGGGAAAAAGGCTCCTACGAGCAGTACTTC. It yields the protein CASSSGLAGEKGSYEQYF.

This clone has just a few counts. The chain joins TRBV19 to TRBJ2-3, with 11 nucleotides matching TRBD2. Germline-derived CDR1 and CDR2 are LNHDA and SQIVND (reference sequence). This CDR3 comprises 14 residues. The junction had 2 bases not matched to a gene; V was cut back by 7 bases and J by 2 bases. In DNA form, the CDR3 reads TGTGCCAGTACTAGCGGGGGGTACACAGATACGCAGTATTTT. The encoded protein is CASTSGGYTDTQYF. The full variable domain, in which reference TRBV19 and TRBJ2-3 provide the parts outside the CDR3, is DGGITQSPKYLFRKEGQNVTLSCEQNLNHDAMYWYRQDPGQGLRLIYYSQIVNDFQKGDIAEGYSVSREKKESFPLTVTSAQKNPTAFYLCASTSGGYTDTQYFGPGTRLTVL.

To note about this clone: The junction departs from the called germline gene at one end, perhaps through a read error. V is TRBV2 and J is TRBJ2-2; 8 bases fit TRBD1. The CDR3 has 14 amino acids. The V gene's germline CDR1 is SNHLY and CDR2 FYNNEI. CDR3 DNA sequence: TGTGCCGGCAGAAACAGGGGGTACACCGGGGAGCTGTTTTTT. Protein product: CAGRNRGYTGELFF.

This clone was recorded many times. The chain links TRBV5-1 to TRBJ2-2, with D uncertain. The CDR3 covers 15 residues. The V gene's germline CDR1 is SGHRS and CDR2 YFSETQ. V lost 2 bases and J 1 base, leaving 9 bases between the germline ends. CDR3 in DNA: TGCGCCAGCAGCTTAATATCCAGGAACACCGGGGAGCTGTTTTTT. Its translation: CASSLISRNTGELFF.

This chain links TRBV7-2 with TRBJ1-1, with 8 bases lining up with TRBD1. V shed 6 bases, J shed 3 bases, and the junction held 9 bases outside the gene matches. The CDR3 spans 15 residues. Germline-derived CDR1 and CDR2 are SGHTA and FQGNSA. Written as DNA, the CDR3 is TGTGCCAGCAGACCAAGCAGGGGGCGAGACACTGAAGCTTTCTTT. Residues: CASRPSRGRDTEAFF.

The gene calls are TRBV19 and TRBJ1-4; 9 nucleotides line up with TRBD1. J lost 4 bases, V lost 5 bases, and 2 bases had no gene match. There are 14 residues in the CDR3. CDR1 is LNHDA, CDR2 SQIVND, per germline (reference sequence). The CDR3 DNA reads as TGTGCCAGTAGTCCGGACAGGGGTAATGAAAAACTGTTTTTT. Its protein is CASSPDRGNEKLFF.

The DNA for the CDR3 is TGTGCCAGTAGTCAAACAGACAGGGCGGGATGGAGCAATCAGCCCCAGCATTTT. Translating gives CASSQTDRAGWSNQPQHF. The V gene is TRBV19, the J gene TRBJ1-5; 7 bases line up with TRBD1. Per the germline V gene, CDR1 is LNHDA and CDR2 is SQIVND (reference sequence). V shed 5 bases and J 1 base; nucleotides not matched to a gene: 14. The CDR3 contains 18 residues. Complete variable domain (other parts from reference TRBV19 and TRBJ1-5): DGGITQSPKYLFRKEGQNVTLSCEQNLNHDAMYWYRQDPGQGLRLIYYSQIVNDFQKGDIAEGYSVSREKKESFPLTVTSAQKNPTAFYLCASSQTDRAGWSNQPQHFGDGTRLSIL.

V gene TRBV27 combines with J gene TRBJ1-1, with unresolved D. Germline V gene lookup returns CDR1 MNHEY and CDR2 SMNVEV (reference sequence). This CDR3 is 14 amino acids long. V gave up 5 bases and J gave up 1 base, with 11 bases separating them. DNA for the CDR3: TGTGCCAGCAGTCCCCGTGGAGCGAACACTGAAGCTTTCTTT. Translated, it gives CASSPRGANTEAFF.

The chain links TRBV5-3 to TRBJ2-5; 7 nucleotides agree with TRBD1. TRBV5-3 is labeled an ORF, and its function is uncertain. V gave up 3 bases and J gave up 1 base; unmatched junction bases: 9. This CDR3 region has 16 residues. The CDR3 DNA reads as TGTGCCAGAAGCTCACGATTGGACAGGCGCCAAGAGACCCAGTACTTC. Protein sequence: CARSSRLDRRQETQYF.

CDR3 nucleotides: TGCGCCAGCAGCCCGAGGACAGCTGATAATTCACCCCTCCACTTT. Translation gives CASSPRTADNSPLHF. The chain has TRBV5-1 and TRBJ1-6; perhaps TRBD1 as D (6 bases). The CDR3 is 15 residues long. Germline CDR1 and CDR2: SGHRS and YFSETQ. Trimming stripped 4 bases from V and 5 bases from J, with 13 bases between.

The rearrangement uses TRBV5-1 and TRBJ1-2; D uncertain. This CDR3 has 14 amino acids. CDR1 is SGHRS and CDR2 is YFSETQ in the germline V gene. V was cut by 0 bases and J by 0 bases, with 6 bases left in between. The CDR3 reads CASSLAPANYGYTF. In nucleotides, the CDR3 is TGCGCCAGCAGCTTGGCCCCAGCTAACTATGGCTACACCTTC.

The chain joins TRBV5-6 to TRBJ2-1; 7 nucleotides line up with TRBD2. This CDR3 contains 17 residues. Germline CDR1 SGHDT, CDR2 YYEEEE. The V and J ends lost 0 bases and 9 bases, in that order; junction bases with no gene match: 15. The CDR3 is CASSLGGGGNGVGEQFF. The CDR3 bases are TGTGCCAGCAGCTTGGGGGGCGGGGGTAATGGTGTAGGTGAGCAGTTCTTC.

CDR3 nucleotide sequence: TGTGCCAGCAGCCCCCCTAGCGCCAGCACAGATACGCAGTATTTT. It codes for CASSPPSASTDTQYF. V usage is TRBV7-2 and J usage is TRBJ2-3, with a possible D match to TRBD2 (6 bases). The CDR3 has 15 residues. Deletions cut 5 bases from V and 0 bases from J, with 12 bases between. CDR1 is SGHTA, CDR2 FQGNSA, per germline.

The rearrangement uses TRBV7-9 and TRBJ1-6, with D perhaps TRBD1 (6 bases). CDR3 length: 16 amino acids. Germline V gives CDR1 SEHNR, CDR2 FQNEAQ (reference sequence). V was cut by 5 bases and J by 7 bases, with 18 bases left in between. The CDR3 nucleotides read TGTGCCAGCAGCGCACGAGGACAGTCTGGGAATTCACCCCTCCACTTT. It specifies CASSARGQSGNSPLHF.

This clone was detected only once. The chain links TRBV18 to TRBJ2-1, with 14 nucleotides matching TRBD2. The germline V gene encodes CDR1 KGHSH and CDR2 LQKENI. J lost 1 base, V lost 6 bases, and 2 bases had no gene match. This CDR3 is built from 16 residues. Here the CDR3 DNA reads TGTGCCAGCTCGGGGACTAGCGGGGGTTCCTACAATGAGCAGTTCTTC. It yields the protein CASSGTSGGSYNEQFF.

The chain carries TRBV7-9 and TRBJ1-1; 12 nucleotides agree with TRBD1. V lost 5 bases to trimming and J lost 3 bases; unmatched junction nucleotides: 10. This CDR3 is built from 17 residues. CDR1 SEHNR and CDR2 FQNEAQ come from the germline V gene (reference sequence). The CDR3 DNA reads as TGTGCCAGCAGCAGAGGGACAGGGGGCGAGGGAGACACTGAAGCTTTCTTT. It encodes CASSRGTGGEGDTEAFF.

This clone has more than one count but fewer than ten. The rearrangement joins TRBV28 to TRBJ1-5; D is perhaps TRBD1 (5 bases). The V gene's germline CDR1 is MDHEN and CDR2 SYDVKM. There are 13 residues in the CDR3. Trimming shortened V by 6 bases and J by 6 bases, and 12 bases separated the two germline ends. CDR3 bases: TGTGCCAGCAGATCAGGGCGACTTCAGCCCCAGCATTTT. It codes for CASRSGRLQPQHF.

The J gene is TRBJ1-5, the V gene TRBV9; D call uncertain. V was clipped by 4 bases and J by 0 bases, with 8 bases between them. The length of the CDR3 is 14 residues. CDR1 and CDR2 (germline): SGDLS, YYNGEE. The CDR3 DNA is TGTGCCAGCAGCCCACCGGGTAGCAATCAGCCCCAGCATTTT. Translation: CASSPPGSNQPQHF.

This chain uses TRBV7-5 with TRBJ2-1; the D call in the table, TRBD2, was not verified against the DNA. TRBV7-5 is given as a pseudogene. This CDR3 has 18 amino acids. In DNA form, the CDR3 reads TGTGTCAGAAGCATCAAAACCTTGGGGGGGCGCTCCTACAATGAGCAGTTCTTC. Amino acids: CVRSIKTLGGRSYNEQFF.

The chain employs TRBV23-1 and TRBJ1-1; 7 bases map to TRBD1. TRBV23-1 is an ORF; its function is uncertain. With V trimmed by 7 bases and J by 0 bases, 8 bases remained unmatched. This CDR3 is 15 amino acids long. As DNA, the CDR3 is TGCGCCAGCAAGAGAGAGGGACAGATGAACACTGAAGCTTTCTTT. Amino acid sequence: CASKREGQMNTEAFF.

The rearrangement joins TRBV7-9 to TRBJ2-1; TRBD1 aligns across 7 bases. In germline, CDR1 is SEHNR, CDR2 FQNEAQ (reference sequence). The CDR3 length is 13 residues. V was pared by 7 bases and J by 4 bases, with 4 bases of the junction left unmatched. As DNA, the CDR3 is TGTGCCAGCACCCGGGGACAGTACAATGAGCAGTTCTTC. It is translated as CASTRGQYNEQFF. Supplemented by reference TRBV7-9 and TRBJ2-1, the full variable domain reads DTGVSQNPRHKITKRGQNVTFRCDPISEHNRLYWYRQTLGQGPEFLTYFQNEAQLEKSRLLSDRFSAERPKGSFSTLEIQRTEQGDSAMYLCASTRGQYNEQFFGPGTRLTVL.